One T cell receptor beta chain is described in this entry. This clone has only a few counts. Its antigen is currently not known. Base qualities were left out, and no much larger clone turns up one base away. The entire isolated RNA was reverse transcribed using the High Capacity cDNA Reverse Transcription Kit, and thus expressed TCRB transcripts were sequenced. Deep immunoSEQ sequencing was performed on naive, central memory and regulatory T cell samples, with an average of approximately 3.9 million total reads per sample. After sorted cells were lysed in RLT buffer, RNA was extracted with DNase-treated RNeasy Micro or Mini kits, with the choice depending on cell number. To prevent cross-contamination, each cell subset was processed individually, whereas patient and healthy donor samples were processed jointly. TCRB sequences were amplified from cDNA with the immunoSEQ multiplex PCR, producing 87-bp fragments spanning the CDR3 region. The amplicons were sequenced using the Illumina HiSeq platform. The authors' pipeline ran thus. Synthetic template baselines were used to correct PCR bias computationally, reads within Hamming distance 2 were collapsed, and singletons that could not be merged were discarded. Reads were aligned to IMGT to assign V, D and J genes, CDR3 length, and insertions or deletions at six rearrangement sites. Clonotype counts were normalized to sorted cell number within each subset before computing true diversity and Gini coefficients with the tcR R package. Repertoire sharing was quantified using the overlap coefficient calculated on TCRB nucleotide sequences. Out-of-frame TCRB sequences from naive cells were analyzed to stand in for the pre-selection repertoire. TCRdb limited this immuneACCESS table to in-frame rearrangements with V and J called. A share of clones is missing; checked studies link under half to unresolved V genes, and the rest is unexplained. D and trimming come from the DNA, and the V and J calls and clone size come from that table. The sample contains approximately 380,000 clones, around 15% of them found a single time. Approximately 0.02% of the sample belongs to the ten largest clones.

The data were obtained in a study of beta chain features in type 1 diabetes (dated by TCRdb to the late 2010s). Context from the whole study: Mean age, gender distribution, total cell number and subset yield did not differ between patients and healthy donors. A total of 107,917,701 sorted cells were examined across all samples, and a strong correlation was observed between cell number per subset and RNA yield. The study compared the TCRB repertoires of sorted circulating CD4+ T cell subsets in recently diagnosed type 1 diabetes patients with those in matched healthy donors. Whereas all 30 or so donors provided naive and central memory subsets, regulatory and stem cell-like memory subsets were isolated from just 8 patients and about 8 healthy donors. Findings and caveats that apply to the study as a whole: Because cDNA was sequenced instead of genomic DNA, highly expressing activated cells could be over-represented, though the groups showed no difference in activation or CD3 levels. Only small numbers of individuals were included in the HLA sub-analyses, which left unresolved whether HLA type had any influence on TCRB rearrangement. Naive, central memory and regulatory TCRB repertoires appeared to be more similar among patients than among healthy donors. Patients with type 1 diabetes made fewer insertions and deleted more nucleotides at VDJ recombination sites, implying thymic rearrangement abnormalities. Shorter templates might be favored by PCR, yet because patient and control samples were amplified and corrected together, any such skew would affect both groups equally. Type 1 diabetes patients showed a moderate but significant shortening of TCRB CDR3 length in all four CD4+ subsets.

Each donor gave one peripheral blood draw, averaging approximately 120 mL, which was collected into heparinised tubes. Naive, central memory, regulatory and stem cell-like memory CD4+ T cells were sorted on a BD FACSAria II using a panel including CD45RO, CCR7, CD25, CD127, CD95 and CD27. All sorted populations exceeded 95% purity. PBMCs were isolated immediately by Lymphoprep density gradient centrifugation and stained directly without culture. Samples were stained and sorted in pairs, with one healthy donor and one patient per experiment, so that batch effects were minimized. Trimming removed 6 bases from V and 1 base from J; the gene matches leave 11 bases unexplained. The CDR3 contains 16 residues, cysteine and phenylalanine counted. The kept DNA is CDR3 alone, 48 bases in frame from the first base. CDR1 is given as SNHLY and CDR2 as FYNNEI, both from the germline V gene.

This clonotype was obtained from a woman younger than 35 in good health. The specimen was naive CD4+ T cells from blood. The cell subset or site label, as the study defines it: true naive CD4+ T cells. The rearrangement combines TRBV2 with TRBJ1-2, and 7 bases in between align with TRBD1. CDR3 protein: CASRSLDRAVNYGYTF. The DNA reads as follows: TGTGCCAGCAGGAGCCTCGACAGGGCCGTTAACTATGGCTACACCTTC.